This TCR beta chain stems from a study of monozygotic twins with inflammatory bowel disease. For each CDR3 protein, TCRdb gives one entry from its re-call of the 5' RACE reads, without DNA. This repertoire includes around 210,000 distinct CDR3 sequences. Germline CDR1 is SGHRS and CDR2 is YFSETQ. CDR3 length: 15 residues. The origin of this receptor is a human donor with ulcerative colitis or Crohn's disease, or a healthy co-twin of an affected twin (not recorded which). The chain combines TRBV5-1 with TRBJ2-2; the TCRdb D gene call, TRBD2, has no DNA to confirm it. Material for sequencing was blood. The CDR3 loop reads CASSPSGAESGELFF.